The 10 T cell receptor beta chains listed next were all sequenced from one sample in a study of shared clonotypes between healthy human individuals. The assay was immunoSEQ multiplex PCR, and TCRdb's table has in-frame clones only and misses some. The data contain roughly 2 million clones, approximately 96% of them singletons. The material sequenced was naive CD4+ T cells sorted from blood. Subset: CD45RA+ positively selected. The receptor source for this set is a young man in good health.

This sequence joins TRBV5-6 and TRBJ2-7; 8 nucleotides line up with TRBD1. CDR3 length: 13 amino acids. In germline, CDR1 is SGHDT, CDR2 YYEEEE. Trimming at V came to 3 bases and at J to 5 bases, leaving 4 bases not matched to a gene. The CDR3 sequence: CASSSGTGNEQYF. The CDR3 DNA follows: TGTGCCAGCAGCTCTGGGACAGGTAACGAGCAGTACTTC.

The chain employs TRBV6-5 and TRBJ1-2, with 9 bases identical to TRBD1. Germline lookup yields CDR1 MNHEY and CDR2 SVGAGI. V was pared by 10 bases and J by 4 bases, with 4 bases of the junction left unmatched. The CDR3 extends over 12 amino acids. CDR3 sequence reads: CATTGGVYGYTF. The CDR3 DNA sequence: TGTGCCACGACAGGGGGTGTCTATGGCTACACCTTC.

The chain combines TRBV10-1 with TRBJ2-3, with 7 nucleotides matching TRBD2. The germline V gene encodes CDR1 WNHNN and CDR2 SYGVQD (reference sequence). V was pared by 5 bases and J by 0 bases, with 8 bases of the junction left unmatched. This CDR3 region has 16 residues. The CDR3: CASSLLAGASTDTQYF. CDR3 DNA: TGCGCCAGCAGTCTGTTAGCGGGCGCTAGCACAGATACGCAGTATTTT.

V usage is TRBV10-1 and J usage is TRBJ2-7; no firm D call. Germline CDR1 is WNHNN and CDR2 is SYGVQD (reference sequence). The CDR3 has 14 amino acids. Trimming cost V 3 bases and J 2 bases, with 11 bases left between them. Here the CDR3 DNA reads TGCGCCAGCAGTGATCAAATGGCTGCCTACGAGCAGTACTTC. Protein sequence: CASSDQMAAYEQYF.

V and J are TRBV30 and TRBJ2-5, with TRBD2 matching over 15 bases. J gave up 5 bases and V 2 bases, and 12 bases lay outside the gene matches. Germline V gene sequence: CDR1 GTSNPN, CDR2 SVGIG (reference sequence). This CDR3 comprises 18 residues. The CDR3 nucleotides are TGTGCCTGGAGTCGAATTAGGACTAGCGGGAGGGCCGGGGAGACCCAGTACTTC. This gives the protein CAWSRIRTSGRAGETQYF.

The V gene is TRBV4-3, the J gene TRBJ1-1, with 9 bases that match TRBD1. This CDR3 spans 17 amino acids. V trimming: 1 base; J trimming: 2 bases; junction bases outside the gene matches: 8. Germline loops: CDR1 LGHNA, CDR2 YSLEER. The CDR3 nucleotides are TGCGCCAGCAGCCAAGCGGCCGGGACAGGGTTTAACACTGAAGCTTTCTTT. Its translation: CASSQAAGTGFNTEAFF.

This CDR3 is CASSTSGGRTDTQYF. The CDR3 DNA reads as TGTGCCAGCAGTACTAGCGGGGGACGCACAGATACGCAGTATTTT. This chain links TRBV9 with TRBJ2-3, with 11 positions matching TRBD2. The CDR3 totals 15 residues. Unmatched junction bases numbered 3, after V lost 5 bases and J lost 1 base. Germline V gives CDR1 SGDLS, CDR2 YYNGEE.

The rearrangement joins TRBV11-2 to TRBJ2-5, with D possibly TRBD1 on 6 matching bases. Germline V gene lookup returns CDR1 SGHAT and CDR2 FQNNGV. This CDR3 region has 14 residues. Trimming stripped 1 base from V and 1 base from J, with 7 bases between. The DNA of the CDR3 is TGTGCCAGCAGCTTAGGGACAGCCCAAGAGACCCAGTACTTC. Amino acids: CASSLGTAQETQYF.

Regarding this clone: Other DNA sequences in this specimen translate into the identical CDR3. CDR3 region: CASSLDRLSYNEQFF. CDR3 nucleotide sequence: TGTGCCAGCAGCTTAGACAGGCTCTCCTACAATGAGCAGTTCTTC. J is TRBJ2-1 and V is TRBV5-4; D possibly corresponds to TRBD1 (6 bases). Germline CDR1 and CDR2: SGHNT and YYREEE (reference sequence). Trimming left V 2 bases short and J 0 bases short, with 9 bases between. The CDR3 extends over 15 amino acids.

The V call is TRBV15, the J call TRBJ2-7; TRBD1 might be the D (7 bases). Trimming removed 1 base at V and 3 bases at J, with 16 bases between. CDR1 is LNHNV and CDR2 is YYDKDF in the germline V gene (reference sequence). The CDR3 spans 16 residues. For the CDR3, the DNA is TGTGCCACCAGCAGAGCCCCAGGGGGGCCAAGCTACGAGCAGTACTTC. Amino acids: CATSRAPGGPSYEQYF.